This TCR beta chain was recovered during a study of sequential checkpoint blockade in melanoma. Treatment denoted: randomized to nivolumab then ipilimumab (arm A) or the reverse (arm B). Libraries were prepared by immunoSEQ multiplex PCR; TCRdb keeps only in-frame clonotypes and omits some of them. The table has tens of thousands of clones, roughly a third seen once. Trimming removed 6 bases at V and 7 bases at J, with 18 bases between. Germline CDR1 LNHDA, CDR2 SQIVND (reference sequence). The CDR3 totals 14 residues. The sequence derives from a human donor with melanoma. Sequenced here: tumor tissue (inferred from file names), sampled from a patient given nivolumab and ipilimumab in sequence. This rearrangement joins TRBV19 to TRBJ1-2; D not resolved. CDR3 amino acids: CASRPTEAGTGYTF. CDR3 sequence (DNA): TGTGCCAGTAGGCCCACTGAAGCAGGTACTGGCTACACCTTC.